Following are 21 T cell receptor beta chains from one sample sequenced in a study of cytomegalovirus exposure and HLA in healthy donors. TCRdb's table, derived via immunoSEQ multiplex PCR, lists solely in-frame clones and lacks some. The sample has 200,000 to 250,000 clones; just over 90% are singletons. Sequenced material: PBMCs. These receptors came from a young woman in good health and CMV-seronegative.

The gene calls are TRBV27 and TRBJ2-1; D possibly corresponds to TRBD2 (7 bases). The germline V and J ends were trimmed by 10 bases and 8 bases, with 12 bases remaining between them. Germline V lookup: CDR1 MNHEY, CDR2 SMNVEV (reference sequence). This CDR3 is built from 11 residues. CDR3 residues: CATHGGHEQFF. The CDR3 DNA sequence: TGTGCCACTCACGGGGGGCATGAGCAGTTCTTC.

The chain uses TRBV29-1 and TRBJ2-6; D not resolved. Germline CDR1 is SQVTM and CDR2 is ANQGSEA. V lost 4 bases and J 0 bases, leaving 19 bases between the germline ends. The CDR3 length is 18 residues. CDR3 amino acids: CSVGWVQQAISGANVLTF. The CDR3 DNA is TGCAGCGTTGGATGGGTACAGCAGGCGATCTCTGGGGCCAACGTCCTGACTTTC.

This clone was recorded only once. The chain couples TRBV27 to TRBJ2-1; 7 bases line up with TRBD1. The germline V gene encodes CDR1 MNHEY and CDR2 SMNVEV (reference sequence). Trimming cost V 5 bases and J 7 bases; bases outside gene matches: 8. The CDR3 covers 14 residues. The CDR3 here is CASSPTGVGNEQFF. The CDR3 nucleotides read TGTGCCAGCAGTCCCACAGGGGTGGGGAATGAGCAGTTCTTC.

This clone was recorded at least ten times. Here the CDR3 reads CASSPWSGVSPYEQYF. In DNA, the CDR3 is TGTGCCAGCAGCCCGTGGTCAGGGGTTTCACCCTACGAGCAGTACTTC. The V gene is TRBV5-8, the J gene TRBJ2-7; perhaps TRBD1 as D (6 bases). Germline V gene sequence: CDR1 SGHTS, CDR2 YDEGEE. Trimming cost V 4 bases and J 2 bases, with 19 bases left between them. The CDR3 covers 16 residues.

In DNA, the CDR3 is TGTGCCAGCAGCTTAGCCTCAACAGGGGCCTCTGGAAACACCATATATTTT. Protein product: CASSLASTGASGNTIYF. The rearrangement uses TRBV11-2 and TRBJ1-3; TRBD1 aligns across 7 bases. Germline V CDR1 and CDR2: SGHAT, FQNNGV. The CDR3 sequence is 17 residues long. The junction had 6 bases not matched to a gene; V was cut back by 1 base and J by 0 bases.

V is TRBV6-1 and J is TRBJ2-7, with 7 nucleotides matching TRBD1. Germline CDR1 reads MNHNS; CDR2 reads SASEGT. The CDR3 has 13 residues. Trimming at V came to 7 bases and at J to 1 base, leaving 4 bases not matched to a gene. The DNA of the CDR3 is TGTGCCAGCATCAGGGGACAGTCCTACGAGCAGTACTTC. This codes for CASIRGQSYEQYF.

CDR3 DNA sequence: TGTGCCAGTAGCACCCAAGCGGGGACCTACGAGCAGTACTTC. Translated: CASSTQAGTYEQYF. This chain joins TRBV19 and TRBJ2-7, with 7 positions matching TRBD2. V shed 6 bases, J shed 2 bases, and the junction held 7 bases outside the gene matches. The germline CDR1 and CDR2 sequences are LNHDA and SQIVND (reference sequence). The CDR3 is 14 amino acids.

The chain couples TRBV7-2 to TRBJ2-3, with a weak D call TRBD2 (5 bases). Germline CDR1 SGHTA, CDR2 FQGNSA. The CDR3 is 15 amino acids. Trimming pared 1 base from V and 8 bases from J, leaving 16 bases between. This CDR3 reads CASSLGLASYGTQYF. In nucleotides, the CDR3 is TGTGCCAGCAGCTTAGGTCTAGCCAGTTATGGTACGCAGTATTTT.

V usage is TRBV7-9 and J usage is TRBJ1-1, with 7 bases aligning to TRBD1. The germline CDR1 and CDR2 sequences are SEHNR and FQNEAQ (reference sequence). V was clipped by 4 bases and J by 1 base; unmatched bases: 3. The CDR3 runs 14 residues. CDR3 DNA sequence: TGTGCCAGCAGCTATACAGGGGCGAACACTGAAGCTTTCTTT. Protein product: CASSYTGANTEAFF.

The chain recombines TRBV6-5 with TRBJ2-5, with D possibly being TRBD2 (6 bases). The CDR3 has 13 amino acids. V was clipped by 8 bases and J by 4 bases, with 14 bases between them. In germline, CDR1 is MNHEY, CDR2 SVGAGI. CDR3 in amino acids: CASRGWRGETQYF. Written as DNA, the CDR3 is TGTGCCAGCCGCGGTTGGAGGGGAGAGACCCAGTACTTC.

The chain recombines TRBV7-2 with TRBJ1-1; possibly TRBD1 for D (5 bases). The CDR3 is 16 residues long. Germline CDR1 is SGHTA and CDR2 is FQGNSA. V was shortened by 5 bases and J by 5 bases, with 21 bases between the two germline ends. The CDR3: CASSKTTGALDTEAFF. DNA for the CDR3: TGTGCCAGCAGCAAGACCACAGGTGCTTTGGATACTGAAGCTTTCTTT. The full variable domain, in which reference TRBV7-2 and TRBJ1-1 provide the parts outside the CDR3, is GAGVSQSPSNKVTEKGKDVELRCDPISGHTALYWYRQSLGQGLEFLIYFQGNSAPDKSGLPSDRFSAERTGGSVSTLTIQRTQQEDSAVYLCASSKTTGALDTEAFFGQGTRLTVV.

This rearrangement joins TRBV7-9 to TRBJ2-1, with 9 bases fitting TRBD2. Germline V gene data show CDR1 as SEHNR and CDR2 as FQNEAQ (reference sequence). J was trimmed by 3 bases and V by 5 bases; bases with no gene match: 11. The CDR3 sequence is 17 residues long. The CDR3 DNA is TGTGCCAGCAGCCTCGTTGGTAGCGGGAGAGGCTACAATGAGCAGTTCTTC. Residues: CASSLVGSGRGYNEQFF.

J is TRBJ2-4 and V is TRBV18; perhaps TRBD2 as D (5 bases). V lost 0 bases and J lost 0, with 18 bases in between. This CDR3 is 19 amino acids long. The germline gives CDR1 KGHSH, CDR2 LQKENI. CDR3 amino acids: CASSPPVRAPIKAKNIQYF. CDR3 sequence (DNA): TGTGCCAGCTCACCACCGGTGCGGGCTCCCATCAAAGCCAAAAACATTCAGTACTTC.

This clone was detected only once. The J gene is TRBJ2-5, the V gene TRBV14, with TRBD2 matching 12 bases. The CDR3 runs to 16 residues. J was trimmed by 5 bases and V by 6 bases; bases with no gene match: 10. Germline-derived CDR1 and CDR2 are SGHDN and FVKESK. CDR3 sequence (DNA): TGTGCCAGCAGTATGACTAGCGGGAGAAGGTCTGAGACCCAGTACTTC. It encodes CASSMTSGRRSETQYF.

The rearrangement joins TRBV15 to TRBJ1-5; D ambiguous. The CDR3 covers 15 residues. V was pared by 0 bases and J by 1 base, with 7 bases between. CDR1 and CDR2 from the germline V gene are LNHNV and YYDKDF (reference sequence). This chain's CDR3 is CATSRDPQSNQPQHF. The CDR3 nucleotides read TGTGCCACCAGCAGAGATCCACAGAGCAATCAGCCCCAGCATTTT.

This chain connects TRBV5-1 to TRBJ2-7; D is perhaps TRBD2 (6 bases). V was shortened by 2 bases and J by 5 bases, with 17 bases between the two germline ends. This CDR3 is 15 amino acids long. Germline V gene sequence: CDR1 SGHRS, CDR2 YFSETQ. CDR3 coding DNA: TGCGCCAGCAGCTTCTTGCGGCGGGATGAGGACGAGCAGTACTTC. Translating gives CASSFLRRDEDEQYF.

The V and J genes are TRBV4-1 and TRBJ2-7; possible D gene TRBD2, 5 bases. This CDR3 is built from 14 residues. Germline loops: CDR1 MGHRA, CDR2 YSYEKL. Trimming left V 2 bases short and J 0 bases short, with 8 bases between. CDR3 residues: CASSQIGSSYEQYF. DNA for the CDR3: TGCGCCAGCAGCCAAATTGGGAGCTCCTACGAGCAGTACTTC.

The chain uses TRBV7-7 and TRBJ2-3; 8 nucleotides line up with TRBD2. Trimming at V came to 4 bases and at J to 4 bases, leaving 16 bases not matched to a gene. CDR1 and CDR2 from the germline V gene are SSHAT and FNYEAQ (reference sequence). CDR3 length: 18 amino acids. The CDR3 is CASSSLPRSSGRSDTQYF. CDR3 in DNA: TGTGCCAGCAGCTCCCTCCCTCGGTCTAGCGGGCGGTCAGATACGCAGTATTTT.

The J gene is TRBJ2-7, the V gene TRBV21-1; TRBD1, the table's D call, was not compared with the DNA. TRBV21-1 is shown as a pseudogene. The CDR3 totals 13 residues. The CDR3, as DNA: TGTGCCAGCACCCAGACAGCGTCCTACGAGCAGTACTTC. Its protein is CASTQTASYEQYF.

CDR3 protein: CASSQGVSGAPPNQPQHF. The CDR3 DNA reads TGTGCCAGCAGCCAAGGGGTCTCAGGGGCGCCTCCCAATCAGCCCCAGCATTTT. The chain carries TRBV4-2 and TRBJ1-5; D possibly corresponds to TRBD1 (6 bases). The CDR3 consists of 18 residues. V was trimmed by 1 base and J by 3 bases, leaving 19 bases between them. Germline CDR1 reads LGHNA; CDR2 reads YNFKEQ.

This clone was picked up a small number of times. CDR3 coding DNA: TGTGCCTGGACCGCTGCCTTCGGCAGGGGCTATGGCTACACCTTC. Translation: CAWTAAFGRGYGYTF. The chain employs TRBV30 and TRBJ1-2; tentative D call: TRBD1 (6 bases). Trimming stripped 4 bases from V and 4 bases from J, with 19 bases between. Per the germline V gene, CDR1 is GTSNPN and CDR2 is SVGIG (reference sequence). CDR3 size: 15 residues.